A selection of T cell receptor beta chains follows, all from one sample in a study of blood T cell repertoires in COVID-19. The method was immunoSEQ multiplex PCR; TCRdb's version includes in-frame clones alone and lacks a portion of them. Of over 450,000 clones in the sample, about 89% were seen once. The sample taken for sequencing was peripheral blood. The receptors come from a woman between 50 and 59 years old with COVID-19, enrolled during active disease. The CDR3 runs from the conserved cysteine through the conserved F or W. The D gene is left open where the match is weak. The listing skips clone size in some rows; elsewhere it reads once, few, many or a size class.

-,TRBV30,-,TRBJ2-7,CALQLGGLGGEQYF,TGTGCCTTACAATTGGGTGGGTTGGGAGGCGAGCAGTACTTC
-,TRBV27,TRBD1,TRBJ2-7,CASSPQDFQLGQPYEQYF,TGTGCCAGCAGCCCCCAGGATTTTCAGCTGGGACAGCCCTACGAGCAGTACTTC
-,TRBV6-4,-,TRBJ1-1,CASSPLLGGEAFF,TGTGCCAGCAGCCCCCTCCTGGGGGGTGAAGCTTTCTTT
-,TRBV9,-,TRBJ1-6,CASSVDPTYRVSPLHF,TGTGCCAGCAGCGTAGATCCCACGTACAGGGTTTCACCCCTCCACTTT
-,TRBV7-2,TRBD2,TRBJ2-7,CASSYSSGGPYEQYF,TGTGCCAGCAGCTATTCTAGCGGGGGGCCCTACGAGCAGTACTTC
-,TRBV11-2,-,TRBJ1-2,CASSSPGGGYTF,TGTGCCAGCAGCTCCCCGGGGGGTGGCTACACCTTC
-,TRBV6-2/TRBV6-3,-,TRBJ2-3,CASSHITGTHTTDTQYF,TGTGCCAGCAGCCATATAACCGGGACACACACCACAGATACGCAGTATTTT
-,TRBV7-2,-,TRBJ1-2,CASSFTKGYTF,TGTGCCAGCAGCTTTACTAAGGGCTACACCTTC
-,TRBV18,-,TRBJ1-3,CASSPMTSSGNTIYF,TGTGCCAGCTCACCGATGACATCTTCTGGAAACACCATATATTTT
-,TRBV29-1,-,TRBJ1-3,CSVTLQDSGNTIYF,TGCAGCGTTACATTACAAGACTCTGGAAACACCATATATTTT
-,TRBV6-5,-,TRBJ2-5,CASSRLKETQYF,TGTGCCAGCAGTCGACTCAAAGAGACCCAGTACTTC
-,TRBV12-3/TRBV12-4,-,TRBJ1-6,CASSFREDSPLHF,TGTGCCAGCAGTTTCAGGGAGGATTCACCCCTCCACTTT
-,TRBV19,-,TRBJ2-6,CASIGSGTPGANVLTF,TGTGCCAGTATTGGGTCAGGGACTCCTGGGGCCAACGTCCTGACTTTC
-,TRBV6-5,TRBD1,TRBJ2-7,CASLDRGQSYEQYF,TGTGCCAGCCTGGACAGGGGGCAATCCTACGAGCAGTACTTC
-,TRBV5-8,TRBD1,TRBJ1-6,CASSPGQGDNSPLHF,TGTGCCAGCAGCCCCGGACAGGGCGATAATTCACCCCTCCACTTT
once,TRBV18,-,TRBJ2-6,CASSPIIGAGANVLTF,TGTGCCAGCTCACCAATTATAGGGGCTGGGGCCAACGTCCTGACTTTC
-,TRBV7-9,-,TRBJ1-4,CASSLERAKSEKLFF,TGTGCCAGCAGCTTAGAGAGGGCCAAAAGTGAAAAACTGTTTTTT
once,TRBV9,TRBD1,TRBJ1-4,CASSATGTSNEKLFF,TGTGCCAGCAGCGCGACAGGGACCTCTAATGAAAAACTGTTTTTT
once,TRBV11-2,-,TRBJ1-1,CASSFSTGGETEAFF,TGTGCCAGCAGCTTCTCAACAGGTGGGGAAACTGAAGCTTTCTTT
-,TRBV6-5,-,TRBJ2-7,CASTRIHEQYF,TGTGCCAGCACCAGGATCCACGAGCAGTACTTC
-,TRBV7-2,TRBD2,TRBJ2-1,CASSLEGTSGVGNEQFF,TGTGCCAGCAGCTTAGAAGGGACTAGCGGGGTGGGGAATGAGCAGTTCTTC
-,TRBV2,-,TRBJ2-1,CASSVQGNEQFF,TGTGCCAGCAGTGTCCAGGGGAATGAGCAGTTCTTC
once,TRBV5-1,TRBD1,TRBJ2-2,CASSRTGGDTGELFF,TGCGCCAGCAGCCGAACAGGGGGCGACACCGGGGAGCTGTTTTTT
-,TRBV6-6,TRBD1,TRBJ2-1,CASSYPGGQGINEQFF,TGTGCCAGCAGTTACCCTGGGGGACAGGGAATCAATGAGCAGTTCTTC
-,TRBV7-6,TRBD1,TRBJ1-5,CASSNRQGSQPQHF,TGTGCCAGCAGTAACCGACAGGGAAGTCAGCCCCAGCATTTT
-,TRBV9,-,TRBJ1-5,CASSPFLSNQPQHF,TGTGCCAGCAGCCCGTTCCTAAGCAATCAGCCCCAGCATTTT
-,TRBV15,-,TRBJ1-6,CATSRGSPTGLSF,TGTGCCACCAGCAGGGGTTCACCCACGGGACTTTCCTTT
-,TRBV10-3,TRBD1,TRBJ2-4,CAISDGTGKNIQYF,TGTGCCATCAGTGACGGGACAGGGAAAAACATTCAGTACTTC
-,TRBV27,-,TRBJ1-1,CASSFRENTEAFF,TGTGCCAGCAGTTTCAGGGAGAACACTGAAGCTTTCTTT
once,TRBV6-5,-,TRBJ1-5,CASSYSHDQPQHF,TGTGCCAGCAGTTACTCCCATGATCAGCCCCAGCATTTT
-,TRBV6-2/TRBV6-3,-,TRBJ1-1,CASSYSSGVTEAFF,TGTGCCAGCAGTTACTCCTCAGGGGTTACTGAAGCTTTCTTT
few,TRBV30,-,TRBJ1-6,CAWSRQGQSPLHF,TGTGCCTGGAGTCGGCAGGGGCAGTCACCCCTCCACTTT
-,TRBV5-1,-,TRBJ2-7,CASSLSAGSTYEQYF,TGCGCCAGCAGCTTGTCGGCGGGGAGCACCTACGAGCAGTACTTC
once,TRBV3-1/TRBV3-2,TRBD1,TRBJ1-1,CASTRTGGSEAFF,TGTGCCAGCACCCGGACAGGGGGCAGTGAAGCTTTCTTT
-,TRBV10-3,TRBD1,TRBJ1-4,CAIGSDRAGEKLFF,TGTGCCATCGGATCAGACAGGGCTGGAGAAAAACTGTTTTTT
-,TRBV18,TRBD2,TRBJ2-3,CASSPRGGWEDTQYF,TGTGCCAGCTCACCACGCGGGGGGTGGGAAGATACGCAGTATTTT
-,TRBV2,TRBD2,TRBJ2-5,CASSGGLGEGSGETQYF,TGTGCCAGCAGTGGGGGCCTTGGGGAGGGTTCGGGAGAGACCCAGTACTTC
-,TRBV19,TRBD1,TRBJ2-1,CASSRGQYNEQFF,TGTGCCAGTAGTAGGGGACAGTACAATGAGCAGTTCTTC
-,TRBV10-1,-,TRBJ2-7,CASSESVADEQYF,TGCGCCAGCAGTGAGTCGGTGGCGGACGAGCAGTACTTC
-,TRBV2,TRBD1,TRBJ1-1,CASRRAGQSKAFF,TGTGCCAGCAGACGGGCGGGACAGAGCAAAGCTTTCTTT
-,TRBV27,-,TRBJ1-1,CASGWTALMNTEAFF,TGTGCCAGCGGATGGACAGCCCTAATGAACACTGAAGCTTTCTTT
once,TRBV6-5,-,TRBJ1-2,CASMRAGAWNYGYTF,TGTGCCAGCATGCGGGCAGGGGCGTGGAACTATGGCTACACCTTC
once,TRBV2,-,TRBJ2-5,CASGLGRVEETQYF,TGTGCCAGCGGGTTGGGCAGGGTCGAAGAGACCCAGTACTTC
-,TRBV2,-,TRBJ1-5,CASSEDSLYQPQHF,TGTGCCAGCAGTGAGGACAGCCTCTATCAGCCCCAGCATTTT
-,TRBV5-1,-,TRBJ1-6,CASSLMPGNSPLHF,TGCGCCAGCAGCTTGATGCCAGGGAATTCACCCCTCCACTTT